The source of this TCR beta chain is a study of blood T cell repertoires in COVID-19. About the study: Both acute and convalescent COVID-19 samples were obtained from the United States, Italy and Spain. Nucleic acid was either cDNA or gDNA, and it came from T cells, B-cell-depleted T cells, or PBMCs.

Original data processing: Cell counts per sample came from amplifying reference gene primers. Assay used: immunoSEQ multiplex PCR; TCRdb lists only in-frame clones, some missing. That table furnishes V, J and clone size, whereas the DNA furnished D and trimming. Of approximately 270,000 clones in the sample, about nine tenths were seen once. Seattle participants joined during active infection and were tracked over time. From germline, CDR1 is MNHEY and CDR2 SMNVEV (reference sequence). This CDR3 is 15 amino acids long. V dropped 5 bases and J dropped 4 bases, with 17 bases sitting between them. The chain carries TRBV27 and TRBJ1-1; D is perhaps TRBD1 (6 bases). The TCR sequence derives from a woman aged 25 to 39 with COVID-19, enrolled during active disease. The sample comprised peripheral blood. The CDR3 bases are TGTGCCAGCAGTCCAGGCGGTATAGGGGGCACTGAAGCTTTCTTT. This sequence encodes CASSPGGIGGTEAFF.